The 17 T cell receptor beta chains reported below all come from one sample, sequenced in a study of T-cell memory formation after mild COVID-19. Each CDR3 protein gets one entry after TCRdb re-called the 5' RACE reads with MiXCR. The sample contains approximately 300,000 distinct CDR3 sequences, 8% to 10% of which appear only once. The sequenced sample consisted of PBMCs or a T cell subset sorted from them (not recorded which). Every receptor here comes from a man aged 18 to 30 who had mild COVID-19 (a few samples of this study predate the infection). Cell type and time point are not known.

CDR3 loop: CASSFSSGGARETQYF. The CDR3 DNA sequence: TGTGCCAGCAGCTTCTCTAGCGGGGGGGCCCGGGAGACCCAGTACTTC. V and J are TRBV7-7 and TRBJ2-5; 12 bases match TRBD2. The CDR3 runs to 16 residues. Germline-derived CDR1 and CDR2 are SSHAT and FNYEAQ (reference sequence). After removal of 3 bases from V and 5 bases from J, the junction contained 7 bases not matched to a gene.

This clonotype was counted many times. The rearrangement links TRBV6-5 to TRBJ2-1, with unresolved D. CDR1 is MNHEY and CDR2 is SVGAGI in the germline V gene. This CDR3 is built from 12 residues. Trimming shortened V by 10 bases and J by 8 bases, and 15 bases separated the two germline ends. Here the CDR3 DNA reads TGTGCCACCTATGCGCAGGTTGATGAGCAGTTCTTC. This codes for CATYAQVDEQFF.

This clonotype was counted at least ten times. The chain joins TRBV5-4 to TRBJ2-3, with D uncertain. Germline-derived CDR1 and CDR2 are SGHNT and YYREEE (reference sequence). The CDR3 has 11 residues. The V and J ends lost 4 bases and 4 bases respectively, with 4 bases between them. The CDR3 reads CASSIADTQYF. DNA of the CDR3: TGTGCCAGCAGCATCGCAGATACGCAGTATTTT.

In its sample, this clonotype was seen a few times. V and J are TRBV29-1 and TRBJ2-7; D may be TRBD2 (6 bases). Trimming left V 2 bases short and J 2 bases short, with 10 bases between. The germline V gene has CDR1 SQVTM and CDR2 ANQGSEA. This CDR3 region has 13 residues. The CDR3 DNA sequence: TGCAGCGTTGAACATCGGGAGCCCTACGAGCAGTACTTC. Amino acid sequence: CSVEHREPYEQYF.

This CDR3 reads CASSLRRINSPLHF. CDR3 nucleotides: TGTGCCAGCAGTTTAAGGCGGATCAATTCACCCCTCCACTTT. This sequence joins TRBV12-3 or TRBV12-4 and TRBJ1-6; D is ambiguous. V was shortened by 2 bases and J by 7 bases, with 9 bases between the two germline ends. This CDR3 comprises 14 residues.

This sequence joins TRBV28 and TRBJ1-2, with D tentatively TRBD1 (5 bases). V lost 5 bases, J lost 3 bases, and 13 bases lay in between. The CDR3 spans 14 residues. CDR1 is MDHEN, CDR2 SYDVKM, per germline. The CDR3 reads CASSKSGFDYGYTF. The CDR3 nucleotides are TGTGCCAGCAGTAAATCAGGGTTTGACTATGGCTACACCTTC.

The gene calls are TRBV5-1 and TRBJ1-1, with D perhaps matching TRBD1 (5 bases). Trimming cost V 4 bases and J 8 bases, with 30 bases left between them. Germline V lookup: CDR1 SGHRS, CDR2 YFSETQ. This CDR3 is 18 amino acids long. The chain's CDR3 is CASSLTSSVGKGLAEAFF. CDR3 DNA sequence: TGCGCCAGCAGCCTAACTAGTTCAGTGGGCAAGGGGCTGGCAGAAGCTTTCTTT.

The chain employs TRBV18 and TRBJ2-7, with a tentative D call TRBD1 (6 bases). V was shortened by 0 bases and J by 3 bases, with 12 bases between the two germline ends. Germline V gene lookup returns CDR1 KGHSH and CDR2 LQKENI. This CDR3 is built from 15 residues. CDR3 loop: CASSPPGTPVYEQYF. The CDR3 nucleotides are TGTGCCAGCTCACCACCAGGGACACCGGTCTACGAGCAGTACTTC.

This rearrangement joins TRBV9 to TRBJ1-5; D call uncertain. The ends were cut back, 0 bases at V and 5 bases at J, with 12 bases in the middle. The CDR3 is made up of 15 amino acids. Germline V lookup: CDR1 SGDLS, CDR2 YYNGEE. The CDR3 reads CASSVEGQSDQPQHF. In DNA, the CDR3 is TGTGCCAGCAGCGTAGAAGGGCAGAGCGATCAGCCCCAGCATTTT.

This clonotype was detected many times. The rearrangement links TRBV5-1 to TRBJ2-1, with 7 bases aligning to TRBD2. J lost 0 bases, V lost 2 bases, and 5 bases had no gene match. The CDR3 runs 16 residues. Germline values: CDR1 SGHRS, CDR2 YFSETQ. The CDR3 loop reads CASSFQGLGSYNEQFF. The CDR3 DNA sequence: TGCGCCAGCAGCTTCCAAGGACTAGGCTCCTACAATGAGCAGTTCTTC.

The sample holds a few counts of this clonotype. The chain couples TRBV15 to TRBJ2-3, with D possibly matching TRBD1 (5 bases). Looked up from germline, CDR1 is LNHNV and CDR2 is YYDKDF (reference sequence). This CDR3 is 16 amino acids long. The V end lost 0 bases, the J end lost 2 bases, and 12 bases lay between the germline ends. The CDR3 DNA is TGTGCCACCAGCAGAGATCAAGGGGCCGTCACAGATACGCAGTATTTT. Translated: CATSRDQGAVTDTQYF.

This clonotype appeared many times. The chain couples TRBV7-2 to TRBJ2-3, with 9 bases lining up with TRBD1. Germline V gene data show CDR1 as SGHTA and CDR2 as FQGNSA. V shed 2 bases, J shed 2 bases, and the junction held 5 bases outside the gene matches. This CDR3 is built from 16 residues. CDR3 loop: CASSLTWDRATDTQYF. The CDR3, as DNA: TGTGCCAGCAGCTTAACCTGGGACAGGGCCACAGATACGCAGTATTTT.

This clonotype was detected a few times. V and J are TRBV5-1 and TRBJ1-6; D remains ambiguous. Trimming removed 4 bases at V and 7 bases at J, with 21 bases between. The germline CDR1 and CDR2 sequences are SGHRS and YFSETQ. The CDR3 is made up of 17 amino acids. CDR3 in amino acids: CASSPHMGSGPNSPLHF. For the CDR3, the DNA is TGCGCCAGCAGCCCCCATATGGGGTCCGGACCCAATTCACCCCTCCACTTT.

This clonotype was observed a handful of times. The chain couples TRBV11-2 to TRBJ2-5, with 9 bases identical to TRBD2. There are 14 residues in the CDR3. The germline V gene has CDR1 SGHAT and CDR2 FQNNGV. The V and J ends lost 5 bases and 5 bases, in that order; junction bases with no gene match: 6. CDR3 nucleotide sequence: TGTGCCAGCAGCCCCGGACTAGCGATCGAGACCCAGTACTTC. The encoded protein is CASSPGLAIETQYF.

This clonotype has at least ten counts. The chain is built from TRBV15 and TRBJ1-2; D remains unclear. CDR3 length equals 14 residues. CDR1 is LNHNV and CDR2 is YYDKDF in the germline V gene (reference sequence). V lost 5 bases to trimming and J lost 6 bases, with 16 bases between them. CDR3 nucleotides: TGTGCCACCAGCGTCAGCGCCGGACTTGATGGCTACACCTTC. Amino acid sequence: CATSVSAGLDGYTF.

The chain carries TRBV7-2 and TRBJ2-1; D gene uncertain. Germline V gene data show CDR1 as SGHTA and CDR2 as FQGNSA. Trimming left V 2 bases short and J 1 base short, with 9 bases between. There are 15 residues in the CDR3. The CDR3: CASSLPPGSYNEQFF. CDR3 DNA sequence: TGTGCCAGCAGCTTACCCCCCGGATCCTACAATGAGCAGTTCTTC. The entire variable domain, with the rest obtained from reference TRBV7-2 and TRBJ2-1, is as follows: GAGVSQSPSNKVTEKGKDVELRCDPISGHTALYWYRQSLGQGLEFLIYFQGNSAPDKSGLPSDRFSAERTGGSVSTLTIQRTQQEDSAVYLCASSLPPGSYNEQFFGPGTRLTVL.

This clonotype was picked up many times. In nucleotides, the CDR3 is TGTGCTAGTGGTTTACCGTCCGAGCGGGGAAACATTCAGTACTTC. Amino acids: CASGLPSERGNIQYF. The chain has TRBV12-5 and TRBJ2-4; 7 positions agree with TRBD2. Trimming at V came to 3 bases and at J to 6 bases, leaving 8 bases not matched to a gene. The CDR3 loop spans 15 amino acids. Germline V gives CDR1 LGHNT, CDR2 FRNRAP.